In its sample, the clone carrying this TCR beta chain was seen many times. CDR3 length equals 13 residues. CDR1 MNHEY and CDR2 SVGAGI come from the germline V gene. The V end lost 0 bases, the J end lost 11 bases, and 13 bases lay between the germline ends. These data are taken from a study of spatial heterogeneity in lung cancer. On each TCR cDNA molecule, a unique molecular identifier was present. TCRdb passed the 5' RACE reads through MiXCR, listing each CDR3 protein once. The repertoire includes more than 10,000 distinct CDR3 sequences, around 4% of them detected once, and 45% sits in the top ten. As for time point: sample taken at primary tumor resection. Samples were donated by 72 untreated early-stage non-small cell lung cancer patients.

The sequence derives from a male donor with early-stage non-small cell lung cancer. The sample here was PBMCs, taken at surgery. This chain connects TRBV6-5 to TRBJ1-1; the D is unclear. The CDR3 DNA sequence: TGTGCCAGCAGTTACTCGGTTAGGGAGCAGGCTTTCTTT. Translating it yields CASSYSVREQAFF.